This TCR beta chain was obtained from a study of siplizumab effects on memory and regulatory T cells. Regarding the study as a whole: The diversity of naive T cells seemed greater than that of memory cells, and their alloresponse contribution seemed major. Unstimulated subsets accounted for the mapping of only a minor share of the clones that were alloreactive.

The assay covered some 100,000 TCR templates per sample. The method was immunoSEQ multiplex PCR; TCRdb's version includes in-frame clones alone and lacks a portion of them. Among fewer than 70,000 clones listed, approximately 88% were seen once. Germline V lookup: CDR1 SGHTA, CDR2 FQGNSA. V was shortened by 2 bases and J by 2 bases, with 12 bases between the two germline ends. The CDR3 covers 15 residues. On this clone itself: Its antigen is not known.

The receptor was derived from a human donor in good health. The specimen was Tregs sorted from blood. The V gene is TRBV7-2, the J gene TRBJ1-2; D is undetermined. CDR3 coding DNA: TGTGCCAGCAGCTTACGGCGGCGGACGAACTATGGCTACACCTTC. This translates into CASSLRRRTNYGYTF. The entire variable domain, with the rest obtained from reference TRBV7-2 and TRBJ1-2, is as follows: GAGVSQSPSNKVTEKGKDVELRCDPISGHTALYWYRQSLGQGLEFLIYFQGNSAPDKSGLPSDRFSAERTGGSVSTLTIQRTQQEDSAVYLCASSLRRRTNYGYTFGSGTRLTVV.